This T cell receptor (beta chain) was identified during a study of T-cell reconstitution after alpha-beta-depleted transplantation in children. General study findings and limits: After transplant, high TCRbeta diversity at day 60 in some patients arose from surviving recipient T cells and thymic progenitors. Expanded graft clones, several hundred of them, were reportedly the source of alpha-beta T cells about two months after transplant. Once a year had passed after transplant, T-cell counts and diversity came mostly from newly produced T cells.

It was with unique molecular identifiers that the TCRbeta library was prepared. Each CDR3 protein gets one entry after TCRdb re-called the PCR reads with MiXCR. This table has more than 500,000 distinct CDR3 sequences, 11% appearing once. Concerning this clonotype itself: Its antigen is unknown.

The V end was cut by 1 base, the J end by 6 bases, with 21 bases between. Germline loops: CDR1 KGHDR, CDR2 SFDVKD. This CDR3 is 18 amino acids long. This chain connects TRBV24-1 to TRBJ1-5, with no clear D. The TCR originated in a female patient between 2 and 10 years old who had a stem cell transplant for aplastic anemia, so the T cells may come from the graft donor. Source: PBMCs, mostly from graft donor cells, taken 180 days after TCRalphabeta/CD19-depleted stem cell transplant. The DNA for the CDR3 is TGTGCCACCAGTGATTTCCCCACTGTCGGGATATTAGGTCAGCCCCAGCATTTT. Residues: CATSDFPTVGILGQPQHF.